The entry below describes one T cell receptor beta chain. The sample belongs to a study of blood T cell repertoires in COVID-19. J lost 2 bases, V lost 2 bases, and 3 bases had no gene match. Germline assignment: CDR1 MDHEN and CDR2 SYDVKM. The CDR3 covers 14 residues. The method was immunoSEQ multiplex PCR; TCRdb's version includes in-frame clones alone and lacks a portion of them. The table lists roughly 45,000 clones, about 88% of them singletons. The receptor's source is a man in his 70s with active COVID-19. Sequencing was performed on peripheral blood. V and J are TRBV28 and TRBJ2-7; 7 bases are shared with TRBD2. The CDR3 here is CASSLPGLAYEQYF. The CDR3 DNA reads as TGTGCCAGCAGTTTACCCGGACTAGCCTACGAGCAGTACTTC. Using reference TRBV28 and TRBJ2-7 for the parts outside the CDR3, the full variable domain is DVKVTQSSRYLVKRTGEKVFLECVQDMDHENMFWYRQDPGLGLRLIYFSYDVKMKEKGDIPEGYSVSREKKERFSLILESASTNQTSMYLCASSLPGLAYEQYFGPGTRLTVT.